A single sample is the source of the 5 T cell receptor beta chains below, sequenced in a study of shared clonotypes between healthy human individuals. The repertoire was sequenced with immunoSEQ multiplex PCR; TCRdb's copy has only in-frame clones and lacks some. The profile covers roughly 2.5 million clones, with more than 80% appearing a single time and more than 0.12% taken by the ten largest. What was sequenced was naive CD4+ T cells sorted from blood. Regarding subset: CD45RA+ positively selected. The receptors stem from a man aged 18 to 35 in good health.

This clone came up once. The CDR3 DNA sequence: TGTGCCAGCAAGGAGAGGACAGGGAATCAGCCCCAGCATTTT. The encoded protein is CASKERTGNQPQHF. The rearrangement links TRBV6-6 to TRBJ1-5, with 8 bases identical to TRBD1. Germline V CDR1 and CDR2: MNHNY, SVGAGI (reference sequence). The J segment lost 4 bases and the V segment lost 7 bases, leaving 6 bases of the junction unmatched. The CDR3 spans 14 residues.

The chain uses TRBV7-6 and TRBJ2-4; D remains unclear. Germline V lookup: CDR1 SGHVS, CDR2 FNYEAQ. V was pared by 2 bases and J by 6 bases, with 8 bases between. This CDR3 comprises 13 residues. This chain's CDR3 is CASSLTVGNIQYF. The CDR3 region has the DNA TGTGCCAGCAGCTTAACGGTGGGAAACATTCAGTACTTC.

Concerning this clone itself: The same CDR3 can be traced to other DNA sequences in this sample. The rearrangement joins TRBV7-2 to TRBJ1-1, with unresolved D. The V end was cut by 5 bases, the J end by 4 bases, with 11 bases between. Germline-derived CDR1 and CDR2 are SGHTA and FQGNSA. This CDR3 has 13 amino acids. The CDR3 DNA sequence: TGTGCCAGCAGCGCGCGGGGAGGCACTGAAGCTTTCTTT. Encoded protein: CASSARGGTEAFF. Full variable domain (remainder filled in from reference TRBV7-2 and TRBJ1-1): GAGVSQSPSNKVTEKGKDVELRCDPISGHTALYWYRQSLGQGLEFLIYFQGNSAPDKSGLPSDRFSAERTGGSVSTLTIQRTQQEDSAVYLCASSARGGTEAFFGQGTRLTVV.

This chain connects TRBV7-2 to TRBJ2-7, with 7 bases fitting TRBD2. The CDR3 extends over 15 amino acids. Germline V lookup: CDR1 SGHTA, CDR2 FQGNSA. Trimming removed 1 base from V and 2 bases from J; junction bases left unmatched: 5. The CDR3 DNA reads TGTGCCAGCAGCTTAGAAGCGGGACCTACCTACGAGCAGTACTTC. Translation gives CASSLEAGPTYEQYF.

The chain uses TRBV6-5 and TRBJ1-1, with no clear D. Germline CDR1 MNHEY, CDR2 SVGAGI. Trimming stripped 6 bases from V and 1 base from J, with 12 bases between. This CDR3 contains 14 residues. CDR3 amino acids: CASSRNAQNTEAFF. Here the CDR3 DNA reads TGTGCCAGCAGCCGAAACGCACAGAACACTGAAGCTTTCTTT.